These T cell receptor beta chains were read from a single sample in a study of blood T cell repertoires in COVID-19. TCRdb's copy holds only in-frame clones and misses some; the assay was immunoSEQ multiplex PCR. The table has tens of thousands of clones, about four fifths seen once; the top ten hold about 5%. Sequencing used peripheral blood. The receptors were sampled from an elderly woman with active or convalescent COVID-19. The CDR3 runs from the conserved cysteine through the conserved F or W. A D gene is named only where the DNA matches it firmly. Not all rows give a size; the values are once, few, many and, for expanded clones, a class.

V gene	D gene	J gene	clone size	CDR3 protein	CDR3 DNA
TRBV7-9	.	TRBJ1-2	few	CASSQDMVGGYTF	TGTGCCAGCAGCCAGGACATGGTAGGCGGCTACACCTTC
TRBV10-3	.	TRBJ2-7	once	CAISESIVGGYEQYF	TGTGCCATCAGTGAGTCGATAGTGGGGGGCTACGAGCAGTACTTC
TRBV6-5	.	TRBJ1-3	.	CASRSTRLSGNTIYF	TGTGCCAGCAGGTCTACTCGCCTGAGTGGAAACACCATATATTTT
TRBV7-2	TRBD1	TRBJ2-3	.	CASSPDNRGRRGDTQYF	TGTGCCAGCAGCCCCGATAACAGGGGGCGTAGGGGAGATACGCAGTATTTT
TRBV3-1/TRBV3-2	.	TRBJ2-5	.	CASSQVFRAVYQETQYF	TGTGCCAGCAGCCAAGTTTTCCGAGCGGTATACCAAGAGACCCAGTACTTC
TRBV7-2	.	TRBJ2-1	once	CASSLERGYNEQFF	TGTGCCAGCAGCTTAGAACGGGGGTACAATGAGCAGTTCTTC
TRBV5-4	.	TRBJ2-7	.	CASSWGGEQYF	TGTGCCAGCAGCTGGGGAGGAGAGCAGTACTTC
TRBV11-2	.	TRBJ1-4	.	CASSLGTIEKLFF	TGTGCCAGCAGCTTAGGCACTATTGAAAAACTGTTTTTT
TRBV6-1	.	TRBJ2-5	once	CASSEDGLVRETQYF	TGTGCCAGCAGTGAAGACGGACTCGTCCGGGAGACCCAGTACTTC
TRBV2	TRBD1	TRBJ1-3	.	CASSIGTGGSGNTIYF	TGTGCCAGCAGTATTGGGACAGGGGGCTCTGGAAACACCATATATTTT
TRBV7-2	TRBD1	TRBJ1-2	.	CASTHRGRGRIYGYTF	TGTGCCAGCACCCATAGGGGCAGGGGGAGGATTTATGGCTACACCTTC